What follows are 13 T cell receptor beta chains derived from one specimen sequenced in a study of tumor and adjacent non-tumor tissue in lung cancer. This sample's RNA came from whole unsorted tissue. Three rounds of nested PCR, following a modified ARM-PCR protocol, produced the TCRbeta library. One entry per CDR3 protein results from TCRdb running MiXCR on the multiplex PCR reads. The sample includes about 75,000 distinct CDR3 sequences, over 75% seen only once; the top ten take about 12%. Specimen: lung tumor tissue. These receptors came from a woman in her fifties or sixties with non-small cell lung cancer.

The chain has TRBV4-1 and TRBJ2-7, with D possibly matching TRBD1 (5 bases). The CDR3 length is 14 residues. The V end lost 0 bases, the J end lost 7 bases, and 13 bases lay between the germline ends. CDR1 is MGHRA, CDR2 YSYEKL, per germline. CDR3 in DNA: TGCGCCAGCAGCCAAGACACAGGAATCTCGGAGCAGTACTTC. It codes for CASSQDTGISEQYF.

With regard to this clonotype: Possible read error: a much larger clone is one base away. The V call is TRBV29-1, the J call TRBJ2-7; no clear D gene. The CDR3 has 13 amino acids. CDR1 and CDR2 from the germline V gene are SQVTM and ANQGSEA. CDR3 in amino acids: CSVGIEMAYGQYF. Here the CDR3 DNA reads TGCAGCGTTGGCATTGAGATGGCCTACGGGCAGTACTTC.

Turning to this clonotype: The junction departs from germline at one end; a sequencing error may be responsible. Written as DNA, the CDR3 is TGTACCGGCGGCGGGGGACCTAGTGGGCCCAACGTCCTGACTTTC. This gives the protein CTGGGGPSGPNVLTF. J is TRBJ2-6 and V is TRBV6-1; 7 bases map to TRBD2. The CDR3 loop spans 15 amino acids. The V gene's germline CDR1 is MNHNS and CDR2 SASEGT.

This clonotype was recorded at least ten times. The gene calls are TRBV21-1 and TRBJ2-6; the listed D gene, TRBD1, was not tested against the DNA. TRBV21-1 is tagged as a pseudogene. The CDR3 runs 17 residues. CDR3 amino acids: CASSRAGTFSGANVLTF. CDR3 DNA: TGTGCCAGCAGCAGAGCCGGGACATTTTCTGGGGCCAACGTCCTGACTTTC.

Concerning this clonotype itself: One end of the junction is discordant with germline, which a read error may explain. The genes are TRBV20-1 and TRBJ1-5; D unclear. The CDR3 contains 16 residues. Germline-derived CDR1 and CDR2 are DFQATT and SNEGSKA (reference sequence). The CDR3 DNA follows: TGCAGTGCAAGTGGCCGTGGCGGAAGGGTAGGGCAGCTCCAGCATTTT. It translates to CSASGRGGRVGQLQHF.

This sequence joins TRBV11-2 and TRBJ2-1; D is unclear. Trimming left V 0 bases short and J 9 bases short, with 9 bases between. Germline loops: CDR1 SGHAT, CDR2 FQNNGV. The CDR3 covers 13 residues. The CDR3 spells CASSLESFGEQFF. CDR3 coding DNA: TGTGCCAGCAGCTTAGAGAGTTTCGGTGAGCAGTTCTTC. Full variable domain (rest looked up from reference TRBV11-2 and TRBJ2-1): EAGVAQSPRYKIIEKRQSVAFWCNPISGHATLYWYQQILGQGPKLLIQFQNNGVVDDSQLPKDRFSAERLKGVDSTLKIQPAKLEDSAVYLCASSLESFGEQFFGPGTRLTVL.

In regard to this clonotype: The junction shows a germline mismatch at one end, possibly a read error. The chain joins TRBV4-2 to TRBJ2-1; possibly TRBD1 or TRBD2 for D (5 bases each). Germline CDR1 is LGHNA and CDR2 is YNFKEQ. There are 17 residues in the CDR3. The CDR3, as DNA: TGTGCCAGCAGCCAAGATTTTGGGACCGCCCTTTACAATGAGCAATTCTTC. This codes for CASSQDFGTALYNEQFF.

A word on this clonotype: One junction end does not reproduce the germline sequence, and a read error may be involved. CDR3 sequence reads: CASSLGPPGGHTQYF. CDR3 DNA: TGTGCCAGCAGCTTAGGACCCCCGGGGGGCCATACGCAGTATTTC. This chain joins TRBV11-2 and TRBJ2-3; D is possibly TRBD2 (7 bases). The CDR3 totals 15 residues. The germline V gene encodes CDR1 SGHAT and CDR2 FQNNGV.

The chain joins TRBV5-6 to TRBJ2-5; D unclear. In germline, CDR1 is SGHDT, CDR2 YYEEEE. The V end lost 4 bases, the J end lost 6 bases, and 7 bases lay between the germline ends. The CDR3 consists of 11 residues. The CDR3 here is CASSLSKTQYF. The CDR3 nucleotides are TGTGCCAGCAGCCTTTCGAAGACCCAGTACTTC.

This chain uses TRBV10-2 with TRBJ2-1; D is unclear. The V end was cut by 5 bases, the J end by 0 bases, with 17 bases between. This CDR3 comprises 17 residues. Germline V lookup: CDR1 WSHSY, CDR2 SAAADI. CDR3 nucleotide sequence: TGCGCCAGCAGTTTCGCTCCCCCCCACAGCTCCTACAATGAGCAGTTCTTC. Translation gives CASSFAPPHSSYNEQFF.

This clonotype was observed many times. This chain connects TRBV5-4 to TRBJ2-1, with D maybe TRBD1 (6 bases). Germline V gene sequence: CDR1 SGHNT, CDR2 YYREEE (reference sequence). With 1 base removed from V and 2 bases from J, the gap between germline ends came to 10 bases. This CDR3 is built from 15 residues. The CDR3 coding sequence is TGTGCCAGCAGCTTGAGTGGGACAACCTACAATGAGCAGTTCTTC. It is translated as CASSLSGTTYNEQFF.

Notes on this clonotype: An end of the junction does not agree with germline; a read error may underlie this. The chain combines TRBV6-6 with TRBJ2-7, with 10 bases lining up with TRBD1. This CDR3 contains 15 residues. From germline, CDR1 is MNHNY and CDR2 SVGAGI (reference sequence). CDR3 region: CARSYFGTGDYEQCF. The CDR3 region has the DNA TGTGCCAGGAGTTACTTTGGGACAGGGGACTACGAGCAGTGCTTC.

J is TRBJ2-3 and V is TRBV11-2; D is unclear. The CDR3 is 16 residues long. Germline CDR1 SGHAT, CDR2 FQNNGV. The V and J ends lost 5 bases and 8 bases respectively, with 23 bases between them. CDR3 amino acids: CASSPVGYPPPVTQYF. The CDR3 bases are TGTGCCAGCAGCCCGGTGGGTTACCCACCTCCAGTTACGCAGTATTTT.